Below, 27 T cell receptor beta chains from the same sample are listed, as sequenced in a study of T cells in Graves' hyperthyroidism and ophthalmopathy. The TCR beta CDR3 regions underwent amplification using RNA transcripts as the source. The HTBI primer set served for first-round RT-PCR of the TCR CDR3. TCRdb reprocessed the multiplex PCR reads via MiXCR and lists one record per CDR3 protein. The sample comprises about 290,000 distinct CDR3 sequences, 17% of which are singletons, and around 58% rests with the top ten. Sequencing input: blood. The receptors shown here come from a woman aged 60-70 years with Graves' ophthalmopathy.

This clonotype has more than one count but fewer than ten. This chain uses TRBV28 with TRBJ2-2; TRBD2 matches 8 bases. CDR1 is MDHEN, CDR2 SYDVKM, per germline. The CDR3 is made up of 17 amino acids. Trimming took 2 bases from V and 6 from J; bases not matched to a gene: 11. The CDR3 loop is CASSLLASGRIPGELFF. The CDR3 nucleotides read TGTGCCAGCAGTTTACTAGCGAGCGGGAGAATCCCCGGGGAGCTGTTTTTT. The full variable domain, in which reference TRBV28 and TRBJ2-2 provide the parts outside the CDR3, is DVKVTQSSRYLVKRTGEKVFLECVQDMDHENMFWYRQDPGLGLRLIYFSYDVKMKEKGDIPEGYSVSREKKERFSLILESASTNQTSMYLCASSLLASGRIPGELFFGEGSRLTVL.

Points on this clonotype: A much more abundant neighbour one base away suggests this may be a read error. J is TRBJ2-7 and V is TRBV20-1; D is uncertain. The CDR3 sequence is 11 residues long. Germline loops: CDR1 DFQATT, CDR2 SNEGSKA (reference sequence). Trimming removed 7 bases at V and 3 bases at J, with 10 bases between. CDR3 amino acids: CSVVWGYEQYF. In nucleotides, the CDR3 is TGCAGTGTTGTCTGGGGCTACGAGCAGTACTTC.

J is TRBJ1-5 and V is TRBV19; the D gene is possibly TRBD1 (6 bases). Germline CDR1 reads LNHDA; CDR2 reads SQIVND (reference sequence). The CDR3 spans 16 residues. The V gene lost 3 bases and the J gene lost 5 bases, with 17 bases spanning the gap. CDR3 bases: TGTGCCAGTAGTATCTCGGGGGGCCGTTTCGATCAGCCCCAGCATTTT. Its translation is CASSISGGRFDQPQHF.

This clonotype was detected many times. This CDR3 is CASSPPSQRDNEQFF. The CDR3 DNA follows: TGTGCCAGCTCACCACCTTCCCAGCGAGACAATGAGCAGTTCTTC. The chain links TRBV18 to TRBJ2-1; D not resolved. CDR1 is KGHSH and CDR2 is LQKENI in the germline V gene. The length of the CDR3 is 15 residues. Between the trimmed V and J ends, which lost 0 bases and 5 bases, there was a span of 11 bases. The full variable domain, rest sourced from reference TRBV18 and TRBJ2-1, is NAGVMQNPRHLVRRRGQEARLRCSPMKGHSHVYWYRQLPEEGLKFMVYLQKENIIDESGMPKERFSAEFPKEGPSILRIQQVVRGDSAAYFCASSPPSQRDNEQFFGPGTRLTVL.

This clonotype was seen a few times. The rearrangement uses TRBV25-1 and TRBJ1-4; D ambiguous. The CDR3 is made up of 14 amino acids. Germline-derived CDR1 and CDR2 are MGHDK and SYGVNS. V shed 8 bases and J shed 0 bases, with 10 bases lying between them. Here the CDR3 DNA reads TGTGCCAGCCGAGACATTGCAACTAATGAAAAACTGTTTTTT. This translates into CASRDIATNEKLFF.

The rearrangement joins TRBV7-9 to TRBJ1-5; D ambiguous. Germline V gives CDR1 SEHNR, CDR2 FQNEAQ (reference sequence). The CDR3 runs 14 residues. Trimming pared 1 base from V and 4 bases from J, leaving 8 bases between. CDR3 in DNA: TGTGCCAGCAGCTTAGAGGCAGAAAATCAGCCCCAGCATTTT. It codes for CASSLEAENQPQHF.

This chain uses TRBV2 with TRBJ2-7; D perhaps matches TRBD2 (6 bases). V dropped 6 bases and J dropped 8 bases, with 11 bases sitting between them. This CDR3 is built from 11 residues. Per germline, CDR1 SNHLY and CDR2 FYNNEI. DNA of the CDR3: TGTGCCAGCAGGGAGGGACGAAAGCAGTACTTC. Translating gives CASREGRKQYF.

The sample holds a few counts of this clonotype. Written as DNA, the CDR3 is TGTGCCAGCAGTTTAGCGCGGGGGGGCGATTACAATGAGCAGTTCTTC. Protein product: CASSLARGGDYNEQFF. This chain links TRBV12-3 or TRBV12-4 with TRBJ2-1; 9 bases line up with TRBD2. V dropped 0 bases and J dropped 4; count of bases not matched to a gene: 4. The CDR3 covers 16 residues.

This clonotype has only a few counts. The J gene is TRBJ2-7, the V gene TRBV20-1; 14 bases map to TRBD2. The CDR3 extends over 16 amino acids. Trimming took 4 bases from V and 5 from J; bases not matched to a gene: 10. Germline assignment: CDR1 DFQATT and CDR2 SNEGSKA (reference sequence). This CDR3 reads CSANPGLAGAMDEQYF. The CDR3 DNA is TGCAGTGCTAACCCGGGACTAGCGGGAGCGATGGACGAGCAGTACTTC.

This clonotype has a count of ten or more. CDR3 loop: CASSYIGLVEAFF. CDR3 bases: TGTGCCAGCAGTTACATCGGGTTGGTTGAAGCTTTCTTT. The V gene is TRBV6-6, the J gene TRBJ1-1; D is unresolved. This CDR3 is built from 13 residues. Germline CDR1 reads MNHNY; CDR2 reads SVGAGI (reference sequence). V was cut by 2 bases and J by 7 bases, with 11 bases left in between.

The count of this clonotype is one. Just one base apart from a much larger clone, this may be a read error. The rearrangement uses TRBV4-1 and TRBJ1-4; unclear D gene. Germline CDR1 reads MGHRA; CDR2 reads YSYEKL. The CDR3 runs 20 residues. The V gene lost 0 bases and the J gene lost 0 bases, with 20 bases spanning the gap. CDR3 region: CASSQDITDRVRATNEKLFF. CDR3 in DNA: TGCGCCAGCAGCCAAGATATAACAGATCGGGTTAGAGCAACTAATGAAAAACTGTTTTTT.

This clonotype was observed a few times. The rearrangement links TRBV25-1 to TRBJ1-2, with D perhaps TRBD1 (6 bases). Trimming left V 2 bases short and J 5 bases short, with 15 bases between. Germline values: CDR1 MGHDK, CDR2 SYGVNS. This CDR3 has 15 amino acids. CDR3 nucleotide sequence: TGTGCCAGCAGTGAAAACGAGGGACAAACTTATGGCTACACCTTC. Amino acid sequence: CASSENEGQTYGYTF.

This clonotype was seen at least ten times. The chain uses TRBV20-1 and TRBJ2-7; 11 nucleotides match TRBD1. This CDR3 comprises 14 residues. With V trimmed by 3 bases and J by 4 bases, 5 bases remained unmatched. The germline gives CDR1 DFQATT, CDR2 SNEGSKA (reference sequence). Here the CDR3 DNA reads TGCAGTGCTAGGGGGACAGGGGGTCGGTACGAGCAGTACTTC. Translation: CSARGTGGRYEQYF.

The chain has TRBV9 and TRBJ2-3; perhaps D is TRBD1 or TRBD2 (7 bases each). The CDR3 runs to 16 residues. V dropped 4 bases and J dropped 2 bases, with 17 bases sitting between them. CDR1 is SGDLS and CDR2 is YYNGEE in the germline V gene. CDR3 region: CASSQGGGRNTDTQYF. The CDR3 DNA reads TGTGCCAGCAGCCAGGGGGGGGGGAGAAACACAGATACGCAGTATTTT.

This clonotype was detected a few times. CDR3 in DNA: TGTGCCAGCAGCGTAGGTCCGCCCGAGGGGGAGCAGTACTTC. Its translation: CASSVGPPEGEQYF. The chain couples TRBV9 to TRBJ2-7; possibly TRBD1 or TRBD2 for D (5 bases each). Germline V CDR1 and CDR2: SGDLS, YYNGEE. Trimming shortened V by 0 bases and J by 7 bases, and 14 bases separated the two germline ends. This CDR3 has 14 residues.

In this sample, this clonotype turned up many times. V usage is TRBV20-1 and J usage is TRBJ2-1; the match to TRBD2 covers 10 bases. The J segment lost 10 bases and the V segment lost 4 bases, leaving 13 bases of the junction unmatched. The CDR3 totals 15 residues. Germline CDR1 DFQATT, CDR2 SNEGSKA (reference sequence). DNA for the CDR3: TGCAGTGCTAACTATGGACTAGCGGTACGGAGGGAGCAGTTCTTC. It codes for CSANYGLAVRREQFF.

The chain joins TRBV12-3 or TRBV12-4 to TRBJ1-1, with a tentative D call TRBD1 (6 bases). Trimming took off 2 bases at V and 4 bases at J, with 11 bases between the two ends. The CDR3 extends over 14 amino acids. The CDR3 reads CASSLLEGGTEAFF. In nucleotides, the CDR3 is TGTGCCAGCAGTTTACTGGAGGGGGGCACTGAAGCTTTCTTT.

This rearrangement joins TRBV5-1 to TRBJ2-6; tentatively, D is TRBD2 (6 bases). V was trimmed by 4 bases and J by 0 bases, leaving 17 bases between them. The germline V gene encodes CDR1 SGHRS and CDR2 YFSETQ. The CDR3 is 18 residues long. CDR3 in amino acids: CASSHAGTPRSGANVLTF. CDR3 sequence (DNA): TGCGCCAGCAGCCATGCCGGGACTCCCCGCTCTGGGGCCAACGTCCTGACTTTC.

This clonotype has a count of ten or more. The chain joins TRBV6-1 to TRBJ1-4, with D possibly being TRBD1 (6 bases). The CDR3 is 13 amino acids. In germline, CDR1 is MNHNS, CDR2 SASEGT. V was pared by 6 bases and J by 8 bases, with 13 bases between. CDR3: CASSSDRGEKLFF. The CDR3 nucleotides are TGTGCCAGCAGCTCGGACAGAGGAGAAAAACTGTTTTTT.

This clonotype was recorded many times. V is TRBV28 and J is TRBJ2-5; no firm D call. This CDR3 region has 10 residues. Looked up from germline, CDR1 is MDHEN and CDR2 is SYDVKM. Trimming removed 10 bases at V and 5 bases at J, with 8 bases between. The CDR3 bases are TGTGCCACCCTTGGCGAGACCCAGTACTTC. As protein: CATLGETQYF.

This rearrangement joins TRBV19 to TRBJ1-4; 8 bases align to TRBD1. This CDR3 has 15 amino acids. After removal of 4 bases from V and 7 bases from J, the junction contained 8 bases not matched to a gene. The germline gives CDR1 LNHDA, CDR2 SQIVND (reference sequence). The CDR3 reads CASSTKGTGGEKLFF. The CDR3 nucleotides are TGTGCCAGTAGTACCAAGGGCACAGGGGGTGAAAAACTGTTTTTT.

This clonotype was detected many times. The CDR3: CASSQDGGAGYTQYF. The DNA for the CDR3 is TGTGCCAGCAGCCAAGACGGAGGAGCTGGTTATACGCAGTATTTT. The chain joins TRBV3-1 to TRBJ2-3, with a tentative D call TRBD2 (5 bases). Trimming took 0 bases from V and 7 from J, leaving 14 bases between them. The CDR3 runs 15 residues. Germline assignment: CDR1 LGHDT and CDR2 YNNKEL (reference sequence).

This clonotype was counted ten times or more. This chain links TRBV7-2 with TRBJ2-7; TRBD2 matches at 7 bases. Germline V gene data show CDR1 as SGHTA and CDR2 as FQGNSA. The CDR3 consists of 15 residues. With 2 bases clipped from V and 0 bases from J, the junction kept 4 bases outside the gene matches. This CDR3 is CASSLSGARSYEQYF. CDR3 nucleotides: TGTGCCAGCAGCTTAAGCGGGGCCCGCTCCTACGAGCAGTACTTC.

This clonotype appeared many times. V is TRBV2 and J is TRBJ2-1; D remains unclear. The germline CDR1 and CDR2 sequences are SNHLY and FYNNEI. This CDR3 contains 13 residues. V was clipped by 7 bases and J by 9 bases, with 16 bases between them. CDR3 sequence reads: CASTESVKGEQFF. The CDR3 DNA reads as TGTGCCAGCACTGAGTCGGTTAAGGGTGAGCAGTTCTTC.

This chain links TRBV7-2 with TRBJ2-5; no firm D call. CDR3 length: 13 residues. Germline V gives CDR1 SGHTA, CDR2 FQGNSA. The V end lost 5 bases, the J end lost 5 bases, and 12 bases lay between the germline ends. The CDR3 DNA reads TGTGCCAGCAGCCTAGACACAGCGGAGACCCAGTACTTC. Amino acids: CASSLDTAETQYF.

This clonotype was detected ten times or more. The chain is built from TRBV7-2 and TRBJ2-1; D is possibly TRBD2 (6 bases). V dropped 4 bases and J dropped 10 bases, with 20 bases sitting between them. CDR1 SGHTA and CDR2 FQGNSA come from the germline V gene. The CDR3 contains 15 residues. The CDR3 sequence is CASSSPPPRRDEQFF. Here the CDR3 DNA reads TGTGCCAGCAGCTCACCTCCCCCAAGGCGGGACGAGCAGTTCTTC. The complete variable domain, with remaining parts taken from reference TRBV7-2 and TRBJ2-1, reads GAGVSQSPSNKVTEKGKDVELRCDPISGHTALYWYRQSLGQGLEFLIYFQGNSAPDKSGLPSDRFSAERTGGSVSTLTIQRTQQEDSAVYLCASSSPPPRRDEQFFGPGTRLTVL.

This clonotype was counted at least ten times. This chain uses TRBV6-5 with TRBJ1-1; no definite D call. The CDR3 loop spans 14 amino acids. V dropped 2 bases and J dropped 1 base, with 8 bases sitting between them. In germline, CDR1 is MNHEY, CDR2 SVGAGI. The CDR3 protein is CASSYGLQNTEAFF. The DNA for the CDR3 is TGTGCCAGCAGTTACGGACTCCAGAACACTGAAGCTTTCTTT.